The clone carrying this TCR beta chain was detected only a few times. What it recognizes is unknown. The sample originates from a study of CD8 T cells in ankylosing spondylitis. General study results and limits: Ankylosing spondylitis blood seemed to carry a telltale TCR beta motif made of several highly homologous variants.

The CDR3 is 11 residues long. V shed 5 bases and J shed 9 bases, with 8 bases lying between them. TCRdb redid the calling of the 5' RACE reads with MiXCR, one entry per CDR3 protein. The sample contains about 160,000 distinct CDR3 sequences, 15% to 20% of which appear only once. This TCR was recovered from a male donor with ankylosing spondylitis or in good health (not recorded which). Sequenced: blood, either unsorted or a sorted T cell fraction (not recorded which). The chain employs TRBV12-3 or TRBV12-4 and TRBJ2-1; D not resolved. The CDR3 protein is CASSASGEQFF. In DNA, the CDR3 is TGTGCCAGCAGTGCGTCGGGTGAGCAGTTCTTC.